The clone carrying this T cell receptor (beta chain) was observed many times. What it recognizes is unknown. V was shortened by 6 bases and J by 4 bases, with 13 bases between the two germline ends. CDR3 length equals 13 residues. Scientists amplified the TCR beta CDR3 regions from RNA transcripts. In the first round, RT-PCR was carried out with HTBI primers, and a multiplex PCR formed the second round. MiXCR, applied by TCRdb to the multiplex PCR reads, yields one record per CDR3 protein. Of nearly 400,000 distinct CDR3 sequences listed, about 17% are singletons. These data originate in a study of Graves' ophthalmopathy and Graves' hyperthyroidism. Whole-study results and caveats: In predicting ophthalmopathy progression, the model reached 70.59% sensitivity and 72.22% specificity.

Those donors who had ophthalmopathy presented with moderate-to-severe activity, a CAS of ≥3, a NOSPECS of ≥4 and a duration under 3 months. Around 9.9 ml of fresh blood yielded the PBMCs by density gradient. The source of this sequence is a woman aged 18-35 years with Graves' ophthalmopathy. Input material: peripheral blood. The chain carries TRBV12-3 or TRBV12-4 and TRBJ2-7, with a tentative D call TRBD2 (5 bases). The CDR3 DNA sequence: TGTGCCAGCAGCCCGGGATTGGGGTACGAGCAGTACTTC. Its protein is CASSPGLGYEQYF.